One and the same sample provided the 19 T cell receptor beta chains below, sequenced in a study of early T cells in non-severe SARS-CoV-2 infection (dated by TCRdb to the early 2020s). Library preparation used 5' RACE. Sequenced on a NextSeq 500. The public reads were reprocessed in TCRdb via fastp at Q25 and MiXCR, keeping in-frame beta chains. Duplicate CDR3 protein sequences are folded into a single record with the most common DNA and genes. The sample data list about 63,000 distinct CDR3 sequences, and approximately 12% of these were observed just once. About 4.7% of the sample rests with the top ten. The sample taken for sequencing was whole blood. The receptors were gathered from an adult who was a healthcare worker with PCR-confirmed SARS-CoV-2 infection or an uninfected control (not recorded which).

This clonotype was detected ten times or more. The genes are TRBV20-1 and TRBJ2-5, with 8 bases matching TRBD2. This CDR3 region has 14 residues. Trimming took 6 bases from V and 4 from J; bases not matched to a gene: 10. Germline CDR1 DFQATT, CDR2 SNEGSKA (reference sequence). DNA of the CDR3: TGCAGTGCCTTGGCCGGGGGGGCAATAGAGACCCAGTACTTC. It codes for CSALAGGAIETQYF.

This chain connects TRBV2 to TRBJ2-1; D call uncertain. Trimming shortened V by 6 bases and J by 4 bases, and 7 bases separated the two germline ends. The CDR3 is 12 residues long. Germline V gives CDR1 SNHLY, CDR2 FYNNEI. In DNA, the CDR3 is TGTGCCAGCAGCGTACATTACAATGAGCAGTTCTTC. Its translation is CASSVHYNEQFF.

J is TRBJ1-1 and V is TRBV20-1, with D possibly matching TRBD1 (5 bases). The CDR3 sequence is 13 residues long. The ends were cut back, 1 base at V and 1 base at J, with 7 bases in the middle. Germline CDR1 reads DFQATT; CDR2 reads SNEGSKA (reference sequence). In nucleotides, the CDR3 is TGCAGTGCTAGAGCGGGGCAGAACACTGAAGCTTTCTTT. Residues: CSARAGQNTEAFF.

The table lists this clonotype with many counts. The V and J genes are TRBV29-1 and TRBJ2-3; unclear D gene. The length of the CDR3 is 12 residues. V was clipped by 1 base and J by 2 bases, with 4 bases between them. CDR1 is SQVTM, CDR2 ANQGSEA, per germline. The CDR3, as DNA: TGCAGCGTTGAAGCAAACACAGATACGCAGTATTTT. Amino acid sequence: CSVEANTDTQYF.

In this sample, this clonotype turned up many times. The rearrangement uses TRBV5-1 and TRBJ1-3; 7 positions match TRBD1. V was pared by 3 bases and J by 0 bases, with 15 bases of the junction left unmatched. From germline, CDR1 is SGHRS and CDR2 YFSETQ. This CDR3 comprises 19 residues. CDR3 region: CASSYRPLSQGDSGNTIYF. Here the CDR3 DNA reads TGCGCCAGCAGCTACCGACCCCTTAGCCAGGGGGACTCTGGAAACACCATATATTTT.

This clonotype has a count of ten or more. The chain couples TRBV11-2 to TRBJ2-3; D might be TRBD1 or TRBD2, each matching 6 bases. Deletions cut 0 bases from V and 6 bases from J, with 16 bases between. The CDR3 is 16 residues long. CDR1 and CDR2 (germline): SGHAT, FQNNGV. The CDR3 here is CASSLDWGAERDTQYF. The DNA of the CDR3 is TGTGCCAGCAGCTTAGATTGGGGGGCCGAACGGGATACGCAGTATTTT.

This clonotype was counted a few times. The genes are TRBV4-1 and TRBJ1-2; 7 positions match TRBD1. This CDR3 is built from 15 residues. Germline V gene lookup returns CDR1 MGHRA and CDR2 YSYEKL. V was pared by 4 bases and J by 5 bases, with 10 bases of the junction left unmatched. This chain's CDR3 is CASSLAGQRVYGYTF. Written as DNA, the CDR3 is TGCGCCAGCAGCCTTGCGGGACAGCGAGTTTATGGCTACACCTTC.

The chain's CDR3 is CASSFGRQPSGGYTF. As DNA, the CDR3 is TGTGCCAGCAGCTTTGGGCGGCAGCCGTCCGGGGGCTACACCTTC. The chain employs TRBV3-1 and TRBJ1-2; the D is unclear. Germline V gene data show CDR1 as LGHDT and CDR2 as YNNKEL (reference sequence). V was clipped by 5 bases and J by 8 bases, with 21 bases between them. CDR3 size: 15 residues.

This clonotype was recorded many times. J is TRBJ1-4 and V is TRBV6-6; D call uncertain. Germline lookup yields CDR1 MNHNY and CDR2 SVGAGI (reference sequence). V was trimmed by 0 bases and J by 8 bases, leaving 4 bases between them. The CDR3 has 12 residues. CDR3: CASSYSGEKLFF. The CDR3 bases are TGTGCCAGCAGTTACTCTGGGGAAAAACTGTTTTTT.

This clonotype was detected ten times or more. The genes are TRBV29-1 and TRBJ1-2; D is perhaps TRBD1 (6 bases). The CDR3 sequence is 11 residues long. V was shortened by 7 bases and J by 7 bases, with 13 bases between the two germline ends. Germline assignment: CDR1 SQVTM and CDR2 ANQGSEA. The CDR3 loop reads CSAEAGAGYTF. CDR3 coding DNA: TGCAGCGCCGAAGCGGGGGCTGGCTACACCTTC.

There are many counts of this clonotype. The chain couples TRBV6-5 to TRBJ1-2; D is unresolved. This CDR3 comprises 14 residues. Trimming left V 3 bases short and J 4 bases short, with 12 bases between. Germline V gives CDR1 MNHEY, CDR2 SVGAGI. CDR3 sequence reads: CASSYYREGYGYTF. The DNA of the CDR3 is TGTGCCAGCAGTTATTATAGGGAAGGCTATGGCTACACCTTC.

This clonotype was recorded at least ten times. As DNA, the CDR3 is TGTGCCAGCAGCCTATGGGACGACAATGAGCAGTTCTTC. It encodes CASSLWDDNEQFF. The rearrangement links TRBV7-2 to TRBJ2-1; D tentatively fits TRBD1 or TRBD2 (5 bases each). This CDR3 contains 13 residues. Trimming removed 5 bases at V and 5 bases at J, with 10 bases between. CDR1 and CDR2 from the germline V gene are SGHTA and FQGNSA.

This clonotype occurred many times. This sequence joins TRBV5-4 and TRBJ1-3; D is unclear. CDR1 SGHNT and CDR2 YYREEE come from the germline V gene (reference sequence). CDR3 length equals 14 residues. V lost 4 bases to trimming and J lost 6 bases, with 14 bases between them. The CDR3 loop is CASSPFRTENTIYF. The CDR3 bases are TGTGCCAGCAGCCCTTTCAGGACGGAAAACACCATATATTTT.

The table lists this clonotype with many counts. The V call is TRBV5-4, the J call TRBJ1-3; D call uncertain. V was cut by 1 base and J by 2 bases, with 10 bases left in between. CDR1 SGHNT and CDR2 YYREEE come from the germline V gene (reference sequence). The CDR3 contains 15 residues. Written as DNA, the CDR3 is TGTGCCAGCAGCTTGCGGCCAGGCGCTGGAAACACCATATATTTT. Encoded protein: CASSLRPGAGNTIYF.

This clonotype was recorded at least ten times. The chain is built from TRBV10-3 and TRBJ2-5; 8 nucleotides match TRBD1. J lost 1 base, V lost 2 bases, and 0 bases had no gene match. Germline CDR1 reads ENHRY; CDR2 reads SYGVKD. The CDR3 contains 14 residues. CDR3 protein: CAISEGTGQETQYF. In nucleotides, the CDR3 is TGTGCCATCAGTGAGGGGACAGGCCAAGAGACCCAGTACTTC.

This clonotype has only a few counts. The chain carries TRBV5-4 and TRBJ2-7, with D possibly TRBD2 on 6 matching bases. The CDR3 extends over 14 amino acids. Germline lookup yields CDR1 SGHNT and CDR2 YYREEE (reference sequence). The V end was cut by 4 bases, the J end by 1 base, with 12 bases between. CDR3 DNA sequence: TGTGCCAGCAGCAGGATAGCGGAGTCCTACGAGCAGTACTTC. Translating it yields CASSRIAESYEQYF. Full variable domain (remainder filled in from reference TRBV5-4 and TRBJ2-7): ETGVTQSPTHLIKTRGQQVTLRCSSQSGHNTVSWYQQALGQGPQFIFQYYREEENGRGNFPPRFSGLQFPNYSSELNVNALELDDSALYLCASSRIAESYEQYFGPGTRLTVT.

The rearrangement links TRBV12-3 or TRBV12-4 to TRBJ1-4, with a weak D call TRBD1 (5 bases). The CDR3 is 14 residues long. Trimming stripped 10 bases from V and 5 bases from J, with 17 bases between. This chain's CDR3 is CATQRDSLNEKLFF. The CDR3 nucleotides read TGTGCCACCCAACGCGACAGTTTAAATGAAAAACTGTTTTTT.

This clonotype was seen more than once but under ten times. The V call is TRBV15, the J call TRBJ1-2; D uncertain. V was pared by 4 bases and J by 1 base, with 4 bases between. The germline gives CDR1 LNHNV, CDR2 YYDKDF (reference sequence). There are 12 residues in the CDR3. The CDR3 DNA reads TGTGCCACCAGCACCAGTAACTATGGCTACACCTTC. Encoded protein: CATSTSNYGYTF.

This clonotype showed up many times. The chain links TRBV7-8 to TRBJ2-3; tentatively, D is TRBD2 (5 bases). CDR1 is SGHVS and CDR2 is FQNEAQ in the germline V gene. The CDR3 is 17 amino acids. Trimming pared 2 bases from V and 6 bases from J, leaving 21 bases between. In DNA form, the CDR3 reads TGTGCCAGCAGCTTAACCGAGGGCGCCAACCAAGGGGATACGCAGTATTTT. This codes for CASSLTEGANQGDTQYF.